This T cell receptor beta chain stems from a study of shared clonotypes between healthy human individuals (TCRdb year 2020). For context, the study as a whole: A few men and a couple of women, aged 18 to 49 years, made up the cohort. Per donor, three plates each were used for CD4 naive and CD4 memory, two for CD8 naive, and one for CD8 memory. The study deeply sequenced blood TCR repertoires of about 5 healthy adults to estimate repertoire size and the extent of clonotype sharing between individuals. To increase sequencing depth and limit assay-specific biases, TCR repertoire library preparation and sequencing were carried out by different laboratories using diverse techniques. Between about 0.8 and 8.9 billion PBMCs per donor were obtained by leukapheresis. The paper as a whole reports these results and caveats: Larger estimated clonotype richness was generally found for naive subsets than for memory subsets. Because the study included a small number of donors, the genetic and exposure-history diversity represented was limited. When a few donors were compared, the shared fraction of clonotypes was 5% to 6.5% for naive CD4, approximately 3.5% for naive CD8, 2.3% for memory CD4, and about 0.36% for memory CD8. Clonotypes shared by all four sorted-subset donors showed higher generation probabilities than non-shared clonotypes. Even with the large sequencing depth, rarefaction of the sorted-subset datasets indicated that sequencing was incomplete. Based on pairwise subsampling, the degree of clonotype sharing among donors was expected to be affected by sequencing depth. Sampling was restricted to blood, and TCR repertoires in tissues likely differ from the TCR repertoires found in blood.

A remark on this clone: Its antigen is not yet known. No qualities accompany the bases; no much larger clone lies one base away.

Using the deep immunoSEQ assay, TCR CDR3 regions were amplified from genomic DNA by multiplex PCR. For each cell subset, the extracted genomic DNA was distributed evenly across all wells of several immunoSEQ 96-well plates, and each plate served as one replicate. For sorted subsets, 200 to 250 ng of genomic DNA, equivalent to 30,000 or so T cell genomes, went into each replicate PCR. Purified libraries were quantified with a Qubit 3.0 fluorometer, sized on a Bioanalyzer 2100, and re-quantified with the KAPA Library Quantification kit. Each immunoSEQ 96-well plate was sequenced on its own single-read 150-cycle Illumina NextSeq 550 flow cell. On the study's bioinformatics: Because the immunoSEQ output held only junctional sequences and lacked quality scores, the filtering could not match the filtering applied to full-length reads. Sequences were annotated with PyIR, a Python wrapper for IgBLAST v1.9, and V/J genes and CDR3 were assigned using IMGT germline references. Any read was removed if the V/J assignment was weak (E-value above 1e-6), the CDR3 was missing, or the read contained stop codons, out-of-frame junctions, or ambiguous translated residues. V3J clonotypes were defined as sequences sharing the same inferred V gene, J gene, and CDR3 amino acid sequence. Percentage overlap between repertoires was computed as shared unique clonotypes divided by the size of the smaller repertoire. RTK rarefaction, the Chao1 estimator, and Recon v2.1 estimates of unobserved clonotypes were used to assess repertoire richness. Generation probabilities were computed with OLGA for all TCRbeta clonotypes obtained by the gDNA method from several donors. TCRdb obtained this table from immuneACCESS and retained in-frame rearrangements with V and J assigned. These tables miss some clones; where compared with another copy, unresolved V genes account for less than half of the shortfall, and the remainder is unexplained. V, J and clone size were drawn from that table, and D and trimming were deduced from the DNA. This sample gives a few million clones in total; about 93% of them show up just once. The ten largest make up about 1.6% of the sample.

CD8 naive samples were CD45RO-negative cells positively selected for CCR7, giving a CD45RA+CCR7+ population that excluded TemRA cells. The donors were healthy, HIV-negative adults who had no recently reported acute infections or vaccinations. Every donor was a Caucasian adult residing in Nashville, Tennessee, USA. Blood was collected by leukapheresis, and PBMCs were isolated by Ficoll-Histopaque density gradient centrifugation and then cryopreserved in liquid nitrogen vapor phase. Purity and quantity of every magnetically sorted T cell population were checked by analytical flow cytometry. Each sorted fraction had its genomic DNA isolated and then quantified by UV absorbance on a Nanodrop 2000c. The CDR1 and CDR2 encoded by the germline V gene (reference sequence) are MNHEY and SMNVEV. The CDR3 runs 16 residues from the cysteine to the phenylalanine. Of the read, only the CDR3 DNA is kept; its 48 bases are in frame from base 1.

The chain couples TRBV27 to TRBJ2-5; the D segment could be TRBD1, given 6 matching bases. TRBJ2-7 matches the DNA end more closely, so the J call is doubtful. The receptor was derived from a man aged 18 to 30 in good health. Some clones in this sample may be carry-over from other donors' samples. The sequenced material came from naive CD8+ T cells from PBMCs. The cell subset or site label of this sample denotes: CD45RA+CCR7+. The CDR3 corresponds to CASSPRQAPGFYEQYF. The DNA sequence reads TGTGCCAGCAGCCCGAGACAGGCACCGGGATTCTACGAGCAGTACTTC.